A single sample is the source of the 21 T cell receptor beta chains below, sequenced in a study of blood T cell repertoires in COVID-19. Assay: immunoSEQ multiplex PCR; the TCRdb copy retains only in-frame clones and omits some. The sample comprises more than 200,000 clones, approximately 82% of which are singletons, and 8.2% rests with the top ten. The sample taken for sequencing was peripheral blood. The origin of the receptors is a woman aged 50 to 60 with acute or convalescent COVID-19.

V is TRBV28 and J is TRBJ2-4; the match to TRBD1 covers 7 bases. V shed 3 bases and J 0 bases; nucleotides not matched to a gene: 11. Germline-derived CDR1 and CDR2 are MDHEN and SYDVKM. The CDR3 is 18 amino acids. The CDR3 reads CASSFHRDSFLAKNIQYF. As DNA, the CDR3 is TGTGCCAGCAGTTTTCACCGGGACAGCTTTCTAGCCAAAAACATTCAGTACTTC. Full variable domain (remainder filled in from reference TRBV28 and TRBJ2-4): DVKVTQSSRYLVKRTGEKVFLECVQDMDHENMFWYRQDPGLGLRLIYFSYDVKMKEKGDIPEGYSVSREKKERFSLILESASTNQTSMYLCASSFHRDSFLAKNIQYFGAGTRLSVL.

The CDR3 reads CASSRGQERDTQYF. In DNA form, the CDR3 reads TGCGCCAGCAGCCGTGGACAGGAAAGGGATACGCAGTATTTT. The chain joins TRBV5-1 to TRBJ2-3, with 7 bases that match TRBD1. This CDR3 comprises 14 residues. Germline values: CDR1 SGHRS, CDR2 YFSETQ. V shed 4 bases and J 6 bases; nucleotides not matched to a gene: 8.

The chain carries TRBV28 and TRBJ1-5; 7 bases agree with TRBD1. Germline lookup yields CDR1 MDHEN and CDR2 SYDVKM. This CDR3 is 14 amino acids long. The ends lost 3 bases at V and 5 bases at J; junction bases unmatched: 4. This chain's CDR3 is CASSLTGNYQPQHF. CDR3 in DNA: TGTGCCAGCAGTTTGACAGGGAATTATCAGCCCCAGCATTTT.

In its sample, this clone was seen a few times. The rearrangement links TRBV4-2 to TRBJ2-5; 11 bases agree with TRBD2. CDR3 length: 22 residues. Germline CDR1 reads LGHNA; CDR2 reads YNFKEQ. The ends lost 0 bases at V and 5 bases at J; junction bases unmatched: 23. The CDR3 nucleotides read TGTGCCAGCAGCCAAGATACCGTACGAGGGCTAGCGGGAGGCCGGGCAGCGGAGACCCAGTACTTC. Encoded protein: CASSQDTVRGLAGGRAAETQYF.

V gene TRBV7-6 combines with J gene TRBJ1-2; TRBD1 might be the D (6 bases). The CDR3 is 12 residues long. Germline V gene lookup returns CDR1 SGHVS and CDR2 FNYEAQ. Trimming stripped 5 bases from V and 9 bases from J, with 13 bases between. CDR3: CASSRITGSYTF. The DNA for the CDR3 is TGTGCCAGCAGCCGAATTACAGGGAGCTACACCTTC.

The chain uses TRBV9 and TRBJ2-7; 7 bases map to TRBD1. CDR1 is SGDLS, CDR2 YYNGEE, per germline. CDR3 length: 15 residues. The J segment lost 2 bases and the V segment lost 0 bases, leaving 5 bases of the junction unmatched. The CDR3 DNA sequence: TGTGCCAGCAGCGTAGCTCCCACAGGGGCCTACGAGCAGTACTTC. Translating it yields CASSVAPTGAYEQYF.

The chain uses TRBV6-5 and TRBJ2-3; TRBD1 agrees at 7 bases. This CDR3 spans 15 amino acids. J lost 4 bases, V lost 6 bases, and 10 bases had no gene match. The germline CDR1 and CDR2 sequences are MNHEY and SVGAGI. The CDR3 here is CASSETGTAADTQYF. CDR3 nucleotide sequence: TGTGCCAGCAGCGAGACCGGGACAGCCGCAGATACGCAGTATTTT.

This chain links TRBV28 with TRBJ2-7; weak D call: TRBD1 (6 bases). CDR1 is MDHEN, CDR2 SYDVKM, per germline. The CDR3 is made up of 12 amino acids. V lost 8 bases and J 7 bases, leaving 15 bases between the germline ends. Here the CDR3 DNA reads TGTGCCAGCGGGGGCCGGGTGTTTGAGCAGTACTTC. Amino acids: CASGGRVFEQYF.

The CDR3 coding sequence is TGTGCCAGCAGCTCCCCTCGGGGCAATCAGCCCCAGCATTTT. The encoded protein is CASSSPRGNQPQHF. The J gene is TRBJ1-5, the V gene TRBV28; D gene ambiguous. This CDR3 region has 14 residues. The germline V gene has CDR1 MDHEN and CDR2 SYDVKM. V was shortened by 6 bases and J by 2 bases, with 11 bases between the two germline ends.

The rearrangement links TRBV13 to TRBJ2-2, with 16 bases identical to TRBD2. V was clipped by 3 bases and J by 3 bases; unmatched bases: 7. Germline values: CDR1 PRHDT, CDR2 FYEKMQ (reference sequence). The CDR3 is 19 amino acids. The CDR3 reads CASSFLGLAGGPDTGELFF. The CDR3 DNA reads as TGTGCCAGCAGCTTCTTGGGACTAGCGGGAGGGCCGGACACCGGGGAGCTGTTTTTT.

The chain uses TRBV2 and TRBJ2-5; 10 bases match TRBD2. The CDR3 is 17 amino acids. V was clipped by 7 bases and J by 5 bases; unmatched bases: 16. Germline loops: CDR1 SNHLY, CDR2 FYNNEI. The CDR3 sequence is CASMRLAGGPRGETQYF. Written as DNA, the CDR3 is TGTGCCAGCATGAGATTAGCGGGAGGCCCAAGGGGGGAGACCCAGTACTTC.

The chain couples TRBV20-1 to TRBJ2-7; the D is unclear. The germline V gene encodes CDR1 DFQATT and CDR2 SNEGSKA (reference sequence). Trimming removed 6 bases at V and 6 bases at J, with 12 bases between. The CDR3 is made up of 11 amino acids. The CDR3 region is CSAARGPEQYF. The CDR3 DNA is TGCAGTGCCGCACGCGGCCCCGAGCAGTACTTC.

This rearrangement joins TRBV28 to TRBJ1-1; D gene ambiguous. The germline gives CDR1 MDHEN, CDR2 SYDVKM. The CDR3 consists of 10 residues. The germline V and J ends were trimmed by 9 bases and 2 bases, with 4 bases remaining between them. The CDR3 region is CASINTEAFF. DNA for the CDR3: TGTGCCAGTATAAACACTGAAGCTTTCTTT.

The CDR3 DNA is TGCAGCGTTCGTCCGGGAGCCAGCTATGAGCAGTTCTTC. Its protein is CSVRPGASYEQFF. The rearrangement joins TRBV29-1 to TRBJ2-1; D might be TRBD2 (6 bases). CDR3 length equals 13 residues. V shed 5 bases and J shed 8 bases, with 16 bases lying between them. Germline V gene sequence: CDR1 SQVTM, CDR2 ANQGSEA.

The DNA of the CDR3 is TGTGCCAGCAGCTTAGCGACTAGAGACGAAGAGACCCAGTACTTC. This translates into CASSLATRDEETQYF. The gene calls are TRBV7-8 and TRBJ2-5, with D possibly matching TRBD2 (6 bases). CDR1 and CDR2 (germline): SGHVS, FQNEAQ. There are 15 residues in the CDR3. The germline V and J ends were trimmed by 0 bases and 3 bases, with 11 bases remaining between them.

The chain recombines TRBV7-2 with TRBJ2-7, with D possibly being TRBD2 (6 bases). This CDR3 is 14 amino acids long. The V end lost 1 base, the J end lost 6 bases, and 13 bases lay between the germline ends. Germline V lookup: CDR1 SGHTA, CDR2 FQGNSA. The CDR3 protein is CASSLGRASVEQYF. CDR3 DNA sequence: TGTGCCAGCAGCTTAGGGAGGGCCTCCGTCGAGCAGTACTTC.

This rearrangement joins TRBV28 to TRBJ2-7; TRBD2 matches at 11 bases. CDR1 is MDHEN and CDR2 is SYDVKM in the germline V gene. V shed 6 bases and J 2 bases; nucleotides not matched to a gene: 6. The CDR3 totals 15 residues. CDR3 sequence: CASSLYSGRAYEQYF. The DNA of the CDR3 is TGTGCCAGCAGCCTATATAGCGGGAGGGCCTACGAGCAGTACTTC.

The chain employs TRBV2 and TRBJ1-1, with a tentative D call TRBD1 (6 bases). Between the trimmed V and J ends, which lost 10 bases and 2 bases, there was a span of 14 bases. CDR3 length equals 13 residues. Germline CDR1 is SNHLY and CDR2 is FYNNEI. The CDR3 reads CANKDRLNTEAFF. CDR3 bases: TGTGCCAATAAAGACAGGCTCAACACTGAAGCTTTCTTT.

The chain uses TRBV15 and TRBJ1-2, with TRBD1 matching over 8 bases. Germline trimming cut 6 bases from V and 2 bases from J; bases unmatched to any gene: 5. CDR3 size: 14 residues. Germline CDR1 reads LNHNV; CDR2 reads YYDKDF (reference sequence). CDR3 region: CATRAGTGNYGYTF. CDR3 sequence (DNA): TGTGCCACCAGAGCCGGGACAGGCAACTATGGCTACACCTTC.

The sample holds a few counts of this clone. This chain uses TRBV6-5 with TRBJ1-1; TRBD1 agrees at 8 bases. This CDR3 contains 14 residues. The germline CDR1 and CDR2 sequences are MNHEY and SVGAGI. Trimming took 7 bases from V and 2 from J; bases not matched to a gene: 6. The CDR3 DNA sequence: TGTGCCAGCACCCGGGACAGGATAAACACTGAAGCTTTCTTT. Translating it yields CASTRDRINTEAFF.

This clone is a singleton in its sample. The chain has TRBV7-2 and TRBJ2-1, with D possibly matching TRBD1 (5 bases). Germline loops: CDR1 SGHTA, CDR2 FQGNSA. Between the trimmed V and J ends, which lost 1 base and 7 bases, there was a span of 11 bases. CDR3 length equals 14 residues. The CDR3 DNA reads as TGTGCCAGCAGCTTAGGCCTTAACAGGAATGAGCAGTTCTTC. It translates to CASSLGLNRNEQFF.